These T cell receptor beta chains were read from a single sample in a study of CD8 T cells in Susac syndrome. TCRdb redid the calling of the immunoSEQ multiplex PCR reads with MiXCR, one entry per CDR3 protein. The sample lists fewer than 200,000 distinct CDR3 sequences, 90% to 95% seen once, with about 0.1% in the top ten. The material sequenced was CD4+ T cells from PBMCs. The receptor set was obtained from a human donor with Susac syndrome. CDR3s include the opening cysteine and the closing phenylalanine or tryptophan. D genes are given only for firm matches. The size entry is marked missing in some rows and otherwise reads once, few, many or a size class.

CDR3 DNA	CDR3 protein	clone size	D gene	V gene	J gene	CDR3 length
TGTGCCACCCGGGGGAATGAAAAACTGTTTTTT	CATRGNEKLFF	.	.	TRBV12-3/TRBV12-4	TRBJ1-4	11
TGTGCCAGCAGTTTAGGAGGGGATTTGGAAGCTTTCTTT	CASSLGGDLEAFF	.	.	TRBV27	TRBJ1-1	13
TGTGCCAGCAGCCAAGAAAACAGGGAGCAGCCCCAGCATTTT	CASSQENREQPQHF	.	.	TRBV3-1	TRBJ1-5	14
TGTGCCAGCAGCCGAAAAGTTAAGACGATTGAATATGGCTACACCTTC	CASSRKVKTIEYGYTF	.	.	TRBV5-6	TRBJ1-2	16
TGCAGTGCTAGACAGGGGGCTAAGGAGCAGTTCTTC	CSARQGAKEQFF	.	TRBD1	TRBV20-1	TRBJ2-1	12
TGTGCCAGCAGCCAAGATCTTGGCAGGAGCTCCTACAATGAGCAGTTCTTC	CASSQDLGRSSYNEQFF	.	.	TRBV4-2	TRBJ2-1	17
TGTGCCAGCAGTTTAGTTCAGGACACCGGGGAGCTGTTTTTT	CASSLVQDTGELFF	.	.	TRBV12-3/TRBV12-4	TRBJ2-2	14
TGTGCCTGGACCCCCGGGACAGACGTTAATTCATCCCTCCACTTT	CAWTPGTDVNSSLHF	.	TRBD1	TRBV30	TRBJ1-6	15
TGTGCCAGCAGCGCAAGTTACGCAGACACTGAAGCTTTCTTT	CASSASYADTEAFF	.	.	TRBV6-5	TRBJ1-1	14
TGTGCCAGCTCACGGGACAGGGGACAGTCTAACTATGGCTACACCTTC	CASSRDRGQSNYGYTF	.	TRBD1	TRBV18	TRBJ1-2	16
TGTGCCAGCAGTCCTTTTAGCGGGGGGGCTAGCACAGATACGCAGTATTTT	CASSPFSGGASTDTQYF	.	TRBD2	TRBV3-1	TRBJ2-3	17
TGTGCCAGCTCACCCCCGGTTCCGAGGGGCTATGGCTACACCTTC	CASSPPVPRGYGYTF	.	.	TRBV18	TRBJ1-2	15
TGTGCCAGCACTAAGGGACTGGGGAACACTGAAGCTTTCTTT	CASTKGLGNTEAFF	.	.	TRBV2	TRBJ1-1	14
TGTGCCAGCAGCTTGTACGCTAGCGAGAACTACGAGCAGTACTTC	CASSLYASENYEQYF	once	.	TRBV5-5	TRBJ2-7	15
TGCAGTGCTAGAGGACGGACTAGCAATCAGCCCCAGCATTTT	CSARGRTSNQPQHF	.	.	TRBV20-1	TRBJ1-5	14
TGCGCCAGCAGCTTTGAGGGTTTGCAGTACTTC	CASSFEGLQYF	.	.	TRBV5-1	TRBJ2-7	11
TGCGCCAGCAGTTCTGCAGGGGGCTACTCCTACGAGCAGTACTTC	CASSSAGGYSYEQYF	.	TRBD1	TRBV5-1	TRBJ2-7	15
TGCGCCAGCAGCCAAGCCAGGGGGAGGAGGCAAGAGACCCAGTACTTC	CASSQARGRRQETQYF	.	.	TRBV4-1	TRBJ2-5	16
TGTGCCAGCAGCCCAACGGGACGGAACTACGAGCAGTACTTC	CASSPTGRNYEQYF	.	.	TRBV3-1	TRBJ2-7	14
TGTGCCAGCAGTTTTGGACTCAGGGGGGTCACCGGGGAGCTGTTTTTT	CASSFGLRGVTGELFF	.	.	TRBV27	TRBJ2-2	16
TGTGCCAGCAGCCAGAATTTAGTGGATACGCAGTATTTT	CASSQNLVDTQYF	.	.	TRBV16	TRBJ2-3	13
TGTGCCATCAGTGGGACACCAAATCAGCCCCAGCATTTT	CAISGTPNQPQHF	.	.	TRBV10-3	TRBJ1-5	13
TGTGCCAGCAGTTACAAAATTGGACTAGCGGTCACAGATACGCAGTATTTT	CASSYKIGLAVTDTQYF	.	TRBD2	TRBV6-5	TRBJ2-3	17
TGTGCCAGCAGTCCCGGGACAGGGGGCAATGAGCAGTTCTTC	CASSPGTGGNEQFF	.	TRBD1	TRBV27	TRBJ2-1	14
TGTGCCTGGAGCGTACAGGGGACAGATACGCAGTATTTT	CAWSVQGTDTQYF	.	TRBD1	TRBV30	TRBJ2-3	13
TGTGCCAGCTACAGGGTAGCCACTGAAGCTTTCTTT	CASYRVATEAFF	.	.	TRBV12-3/TRBV12-4	TRBJ1-1	12
TGTGCCAGCAGCTTATCCAGCTCGGGCGGGGGGGCAGATGAGCAGTTCTTC	CASSLSSSGGGADEQFF	.	TRBD2	TRBV7-2	TRBJ2-1	17